The 18 T cell receptor beta chains presented below share a single source sample, sequenced in a study of cytomegalovirus exposure and HLA in healthy donors. In the PCR, 60 Vbeta and 13 Jbeta primers were used. Only in-frame clones appear in the TCRdb table, and some are missing; sequencing was by immunoSEQ multiplex PCR. The sample records roughly 130,000 clones, over 75% being singletons. Material for sequencing was PBMCs. The receptors were sampled from a woman aged 40 to 49 in good health and CMV-seronegative.

The rearrangement links TRBV19 to TRBJ2-6; D unresolved. Germline V gene data show CDR1 as LNHDA and CDR2 as SQIVND (reference sequence). Deletions cut 3 bases from V and 0 bases from J, with 9 bases between. This CDR3 region has 16 residues. Here the CDR3 reads CASSMFPLSGANVLTF. CDR3 sequence (DNA): TGTGCCAGTAGTATGTTTCCCCTCTCTGGGGCCAACGTCCTGACTTTC.

CDR3 in DNA: TGTGCCAGCTCACCGAGAACGGGGGAGCAGTACTTC. This gives the protein CASSPRTGEQYF. The chain carries TRBV18 and TRBJ2-7; maybe TRBD2 (5 bases). Trimming removed 3 bases from V and 7 bases from J, with 10 bases in between. The CDR3 extends over 12 amino acids. The germline CDR1 and CDR2 sequences are KGHSH and LQKENI.

The V and J genes are TRBV7-8 and TRBJ2-7; D possibly corresponds to TRBD2 (6 bases). Trimming pared 3 bases from V and 4 bases from J, leaving 16 bases between. The CDR3 has 15 residues. Germline V CDR1 and CDR2: SGHVS, FQNEAQ. The CDR3 here is CASSLGGTAGYEQYF. The CDR3 bases are TGTGCCAGCAGCTTGGGTGGGACCGCGGGATACGAGCAGTACTTC.

The V call is TRBV7-2, the J call TRBJ2-7; TRBD2 matches at 7 bases. V was pared by 3 bases and J by 4 bases, with 9 bases of the junction left unmatched. The CDR3 totals 15 residues. CDR1 is SGHTA, CDR2 FQGNSA, per germline. Here the CDR3 DNA reads TGTGCCAGCAGCTTCCGGTCGGGCGGGGGATACGAGCAGTACTTC. It specifies CASSFRSGGGYEQYF.

CDR3 bases: TGTGCCAGCAGCTTAGTCTATTCACCCCTCCACTTT. It codes for CASSLVYSPLHF. The V gene is TRBV7-2, the J gene TRBJ1-6; D not certain. Germline V gives CDR1 SGHTA, CDR2 FQGNSA. CDR3 length equals 12 residues. Trimming shortened V by 1 base and J by 8 bases, and 3 bases separated the two germline ends.

This clone is a singleton in its sample. The rearrangement joins TRBV6-6 to TRBJ1-4; TRBD1 matches at 10 bases. Germline V CDR1 and CDR2: MNHNY, SVGAGI (reference sequence). V gave up 2 bases and J gave up 3 bases; unmatched junction bases: 0. The CDR3 length is 15 residues. The DNA for the CDR3 is TGTGCCAGCAGTTACGGACAGGGGGCTAATGAAAAACTGTTTTTT. Protein: CASSYGQGANEKLFF.

The chain uses TRBV5-4 and TRBJ2-1; TRBD2 agrees at 7 bases. The CDR3 spans 15 residues. Unmatched junction bases numbered 2, after V lost 0 bases and J lost 2 bases. Per the germline V gene, CDR1 is SGHNT and CDR2 is YYREEE (reference sequence). The chain's CDR3 is CASSLDSGTYNEQFF. For the CDR3, the DNA is TGTGCCAGCAGCTTGGACAGCGGGACCTACAATGAGCAGTTCTTC.

The chain recombines TRBV28 with TRBJ1-5; D is unresolved. The V gene's germline CDR1 is MDHEN and CDR2 SYDVKM. The V gene lost 4 bases and the J gene lost 4 bases, with 14 bases spanning the gap. The CDR3 spans 15 residues. CDR3 protein: CASSSGSAGNQPQHF. In DNA, the CDR3 is TGTGCCAGCAGTTCGGGTAGCGCAGGAAATCAGCCCCAGCATTTT.

This clone was recorded once. This sequence joins TRBV29-1 and TRBJ2-7; 11 nucleotides line up with TRBD2. Trimming cost V 7 bases and J 3 bases; bases outside gene matches: 2. The CDR3 length is 12 residues. Germline V lookup: CDR1 SQVTM, CDR2 ANQGSEA. This CDR3 reads CSALAGGYEQYF. In DNA, the CDR3 is TGCAGCGCCCTAGCGGGGGGCTACGAGCAGTACTTC.

This clone was observed a handful of times. J is TRBJ2-7 and V is TRBV30, with D hard to call. Deletions cut 0 bases from V and 2 bases from J, with 11 bases between. CDR3 length: 14 amino acids. Germline CDR1 GTSNPN, CDR2 SVGIG (reference sequence). The CDR3 region has the DNA TGTGCCTGGAGTGTACGAGGTTACACCTACGAGCAGTACTTC. Amino acids: CAWSVRGYTYEQYF.

This chain links TRBV7-9 with TRBJ2-1, with 9 bases lining up with TRBD2. The CDR3 contains 15 residues. Unmatched junction bases numbered 11, after V lost 5 bases and J lost 9 bases. From germline, CDR1 is SEHNR and CDR2 FQNEAQ (reference sequence). The CDR3 reads CASSTRGGRVGEQFF. The CDR3 region has the DNA TGTGCCAGCAGCACCAGAGGCGGGAGGGTGGGTGAGCAGTTCTTC.

This chain uses TRBV9 with TRBJ2-1; 7 positions match TRBD1. Trimming cost V 2 bases and J 0 bases; bases outside gene matches: 5. In germline, CDR1 is SGDLS, CDR2 YYNGEE. The CDR3 is 16 amino acids. The CDR3 bases are TGTGCCAGCAGCGTCACAGGGGCCAGCTCCTACAATGAGCAGTTCTTC. This codes for CASSVTGASSYNEQFF.

The chain joins TRBV19 to TRBJ2-1; D possibly corresponds to TRBD2 (5 bases). This CDR3 has 16 amino acids. Trimming removed 1 base at V and 5 bases at J, with 15 bases between. Germline CDR1 and CDR2: LNHDA and SQIVND (reference sequence). CDR3 sequence: CASSIGLTGRHNEQFF. CDR3 DNA sequence: TGTGCCAGTAGTATAGGCTTGACGGGAAGGCACAATGAGCAGTTCTTC.

This clone was picked up one time. The chain combines TRBV2 with TRBJ2-3; 7 nucleotides line up with TRBD2. Germline CDR1 reads SNHLY; CDR2 reads FYNNEI. After removal of 8 bases from V and 5 bases from J, the junction contained 7 bases not matched to a gene. The CDR3 extends over 13 amino acids. CDR3 loop: CASRSGVIDTQYF. The CDR3 DNA reads as TGTGCCAGCCGGAGCGGGGTTATAGATACGCAGTATTTT.

The chain employs TRBV6-1 and TRBJ2-7, with TRBD1 matching over 7 bases. V trimming: 8 bases; J trimming: 7 bases; junction bases outside the gene matches: 11. Germline CDR1 MNHNS, CDR2 SASEGT. CDR3 length: 13 residues. CDR3 residues: CASAPTGPWEQYF. The CDR3 nucleotides read TGTGCCAGCGCTCCGACAGGGCCGTGGGAGCAGTACTTC.

This sequence joins TRBV7-9 and TRBJ2-7, with D maybe TRBD2 (5 bases). The V gene lost 1 base and the J gene lost 2 bases, with 9 bases spanning the gap. Looked up from germline, CDR1 is SEHNR and CDR2 is FQNEAQ (reference sequence). The CDR3 loop spans 14 amino acids. The CDR3 DNA reads TGTGCCAGCAGCTTAGTGGCGGGCCCCTACGAGCAGTACTTC. Protein sequence: CASSLVAGPYEQYF. The full variable domain, rest sourced from reference TRBV7-9 and TRBJ2-7, is DTGVSQNPRHKITKRGQNVTFRCDPISEHNRLYWYRQTLGQGPEFLTYFQNEAQLEKSRLLSDRFSAERPKGSFSTLEIQRTEQGDSAMYLCASSLVAGPYEQYFGPGTRLTVT.

The gene calls are TRBV5-1 and TRBJ1-3; a possible D gene is TRBD1 (6 bases). Trimming cost V 5 bases and J 1 base, with 13 bases left between them. Germline CDR1 reads SGHRS; CDR2 reads YFSETQ. This CDR3 has 15 residues. CDR3: CASSSTGLSGNTIYF. The CDR3 region has the DNA TGCGCCAGCAGTTCAACAGGGTTATCTGGAAACACCATATATTTT.

The chain combines TRBV29-1 with TRBJ2-5, with a tentative D call TRBD1 (5 bases). The V gene's germline CDR1 is SQVTM and CDR2 ANQGSEA. Trimming removed 1 base at V and 5 bases at J, with 23 bases between. This CDR3 comprises 17 residues. CDR3 residues: CSVEGGSMGRKIETQYF. CDR3 sequence (DNA): TGCAGCGTTGAAGGGGGCTCCATGGGGCGAAAGATTGAGACCCAGTACTTC.